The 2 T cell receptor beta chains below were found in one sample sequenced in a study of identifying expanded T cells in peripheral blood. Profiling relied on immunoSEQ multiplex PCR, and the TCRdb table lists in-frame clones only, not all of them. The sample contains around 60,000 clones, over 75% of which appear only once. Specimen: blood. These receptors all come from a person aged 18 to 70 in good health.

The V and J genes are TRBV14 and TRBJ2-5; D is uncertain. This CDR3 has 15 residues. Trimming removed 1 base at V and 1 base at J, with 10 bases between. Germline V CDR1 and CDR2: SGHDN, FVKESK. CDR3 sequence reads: CASSQVGRVQETQYF. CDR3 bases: TGTGCCAGCAGCCAAGTCGGCCGGGTCCAAGAGACCCAGTACTTC.

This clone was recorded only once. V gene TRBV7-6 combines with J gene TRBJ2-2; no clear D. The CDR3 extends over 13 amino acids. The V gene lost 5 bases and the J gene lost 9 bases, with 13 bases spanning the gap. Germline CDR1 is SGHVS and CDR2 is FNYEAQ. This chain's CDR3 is CASSPNLGRELFF. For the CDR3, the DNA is TGTGCCAGCAGCCCAAATCTGGGCCGGGAGCTGTTTTTT.